This TCR beta chain was captured by sequencing in a study of blood T cell repertoires in COVID-19. The overall study: COVID-19 samples collected from the United States, Italy and Spain covered acute and convalescent phases. Nucleic acid was either cDNA or gDNA, and it came from T cells, B-cell-depleted T cells, or PBMCs.

The CDR3 loop spans 14 amino acids. The germline CDR1 and CDR2 sequences are KGHSH and LQKENI. V was shortened by 5 bases and J by 2 bases, with 13 bases between the two germline ends. Authors' processing steps: Amplified reference gene primers provided the basis for estimating nucleated cell counts. Using immunoSEQ multiplex PCR, the repertoire was profiled, and TCRdb retains in-frame clones only, with some absent. V and J calls and clone size are as listed in that table; D and trimming were resolved from the DNA. The top ten clones hold over 2.5% of a sample with 200,000 or so clones, approximately 86% of them seen once.

The sample consisted of peripheral blood. The chain joins TRBV18 to TRBJ2-7, with D maybe TRBD2 (6 bases). The sequence was collected from a man between 60 and 75 years old with acute or convalescent COVID-19. For the CDR3, the DNA is TGTGCCAGCTCAGAGGCTAGCGCGGCCTACGAGCAGTACTTC. Translation gives CASSEASAAYEQYF.